A single sample is the source of the 9 T cell receptor beta chains below, sequenced in a study of blood T cells in healthy people across ages. A second roughly 6 to 11 cycle PCR used barcoded and J-beta primers. TCRdb called the 5' RACE reads again in MiXCR, with one record for every CDR3 protein. The table shows hundreds of thousands of distinct CDR3 sequences, with about a quarter occurring only once. This same sample was also part of a study on T cells of mothers and their children.

Material: blood. Receptors originate from a boy between 2 and 15 years old in good health.

This clonotype was seen only a few times. The chain uses TRBV6-5 and TRBJ2-7; possibly TRBD1 or TRBD2 for D (6 bases each). The V end lost 3 bases, the J end lost 6 bases, and 15 bases lay between the germline ends. The germline CDR1 and CDR2 sequences are MNHEY and SVGAGI. CDR3 length equals 14 residues. The CDR3, as DNA: TGTGCCAGCAGTTATGGGGGGACATTGGCCGAGCAGTACTTC. It yields the protein CASSYGGTLAEQYF.

This clonotype was seen only once. V is TRBV7-9 and J is TRBJ1-4; no definite D call. The V gene's germline CDR1 is SEHNR and CDR2 FQNEAQ (reference sequence). The CDR3 has 15 amino acids. Trimming took 3 bases from V and 4 from J, leaving 12 bases between them. This CDR3 reads CASSFLRTDNEKLFF. The CDR3, as DNA: TGTGCCAGCAGCTTTTTGCGGACCGATAATGAAAAACTGTTTTTT.

To note about this clonotype: This could be a read error, since a much larger clone is one nucleotide away. This rearrangement joins TRBV3-1 to TRBJ2-5, with unresolved D. Trimming removed 3 bases at V and 4 bases at J, with 3 bases between. The CDR3 sequence is 11 residues long. CDR1 is LGHDT and CDR2 is YNNKEL in the germline V gene (reference sequence). The CDR3 DNA sequence: TGTGCCAGCAGCCAGATAGAGACCCAGTACTTC. The encoded protein is CASSQIETQYF.

This chain joins TRBV5-1 and TRBJ2-7; perhaps TRBD1 as D (6 bases). The DNA end is a closer match to TRBJ2-1, so the J assignment may be wrong. This CDR3 is built from 16 residues. Per the germline V gene, CDR1 is SGHRS and CDR2 is YFSETQ. CDR3 loop: CASSLGTLDRYNEQFF. DNA for the CDR3: TGCGCCAGCAGCTTGGGAACCCTGGACAGATACAATGAGCAGTTCTTC.

This clonotype has only a few counts. The rearrangement joins TRBV10-3 to TRBJ1-1, with D possibly matching TRBD1 (6 bases). The V end was cut by 0 bases, the J end by 4 bases, with 15 bases between. CDR1 ENHRY and CDR2 SYGVKD come from the germline V gene. This CDR3 has 16 residues. CDR3 region: CAISESGQLKGTEAFF. CDR3 DNA sequence: TGTGCCATCAGTGAGTCCGGACAGCTTAAGGGCACTGAAGCTTTCTTT.

This clonotype was detected only a few times. The chain carries TRBV5-5 and TRBJ2-5; no firm D call. The CDR3 length is 12 residues. V lost 4 bases, J lost 5 bases, and 9 bases lay in between. Germline assignment: CDR1 SGHKS and CDR2 YYEKEE (reference sequence). The CDR3 DNA sequence: TGTGCCAGCAGCCGTTTAGATGAGACCCAGTACTTC. Its protein product is CASSRLDETQYF.

This clonotype appeared a few times. The chain uses TRBV5-6 and TRBJ1-2, with TRBD1 as a possible D gene (5 bases). V lost 3 bases to trimming and J lost 5 bases, with 8 bases between them. The CDR3 has 12 amino acids. Germline V gives CDR1 SGHDT, CDR2 YYEEEE. CDR3 in amino acids: CASSSGRYGYTF. The CDR3 nucleotides are TGTGCCAGCAGCTCGGGACGGTATGGCTACACCTTC.

This chain joins TRBV5-5 and TRBJ1-6; D is perhaps TRBD1 (6 bases). Trimming pared 2 bases from V and 6 bases from J, leaving 9 bases between. Germline V gene sequence: CDR1 SGHKS, CDR2 YYEKEE (reference sequence). This CDR3 comprises 14 residues. The CDR3 DNA sequence: TGTGCCAGCAGCTTCCAGGACAGTAATTCACCCCTCCACTTT. This sequence encodes CASSFQDSNSPLHF.

This clonotype came up a few times. This rearrangement joins TRBV7-2 to TRBJ1-4, with 8 bases fitting TRBD1. This CDR3 spans 13 amino acids. Germline-derived CDR1 and CDR2 are SGHTA and FQGNSA. Losses at the gene ends were 3 bases for V and 7 bases for J; bases not matched to a gene: 1. CDR3 amino acids: CASSFDRGEKLFF. Here the CDR3 DNA reads TGTGCCAGCAGCTTTGACAGGGGTGAAAAACTGTTTTTT.